Below, 25 T cell receptor beta chains from the same sample are listed, as sequenced in a study of OX40 agonist ivuxolimab in advanced cancers. Libraries were built with the immunoSEQ multiplex PCR assay. TCRdb retrieved this table from immuneACCESS and kept in-frame rearrangements only. Not all clones are present; in checked studies, unresolved V genes account for under half, and no reason is known for the remainder. This sample is represented by 45,000 to 60,000 clones; 90% to 95% of them were singletons. The ten largest account for 3.5% to 4% of the sample. Sequencing used CD4+ or CD8+ T cells sorted from blood, obtained in a trial of the OX40 agonist ivuxolimab. Receptors originate from an adult with an advanced solid tumor such as melanoma, head and neck, liver or kidney cancer.

CDR3 sequence (DNA): TGTGCCAGCAGCTTGGCCGGGGCTAGCGGGAACACCGGGGAGCTGTTTTTT. Protein: CASSLAGASGNTGELFF. The chain is built from TRBV5-6 and TRBJ2-2, with 7 bases matching TRBD2. The germline CDR1 and CDR2 sequences are SGHDT and YYEEEE. The length of the CDR3 is 17 residues. J lost 1 base, V lost 0 bases, and 6 bases had no gene match.

For the CDR3, the DNA is TGTGCCAGCAGCTTAACGGACGGTGGCGCGTACGAGCAGTACTTC. This codes for CASSLTDGGAYEQYF. J is TRBJ2-7 and V is TRBV7-6; D is uncertain. The ends were cut back, 2 bases at V and 4 bases at J, with 15 bases in the middle. This CDR3 comprises 15 residues. CDR1 and CDR2 from the germline V gene are SGHVS and FNYEAQ.

The CDR3 loop reads CASSFGPANTEAFF. In nucleotides, the CDR3 is TGTGCCAGCAGTTTTGGGCCAGCTAACACTGAAGCTTTCTTT. The gene calls are TRBV27 and TRBJ1-1; D not certain. This CDR3 region has 14 residues. Trimming took off 3 bases at V and 2 bases at J, with 10 bases between the two ends. CDR1 MNHEY and CDR2 SMNVEV come from the germline V gene (reference sequence).

The gene calls are TRBV7-9 and TRBJ1-3, with 8 bases matching TRBD1. Germline assignment: CDR1 SEHNR and CDR2 FQNEAQ (reference sequence). The CDR3 loop spans 14 amino acids. V lost 6 bases to trimming and J lost 4 bases; unmatched junction nucleotides: 5. The CDR3 protein is CASRTGGYGNTIYF. As DNA, the CDR3 is TGTGCCAGCAGAACAGGGGGATACGGAAACACCATATATTTT.

This chain uses TRBV19 with TRBJ1-4; D gene uncertain. V was cut by 6 bases and J by 4 bases, with 12 bases left in between. Per germline, CDR1 LNHDA and CDR2 SQIVND (reference sequence). The CDR3 loop spans 14 amino acids. The CDR3 DNA reads TGTGCCAGTAGCGTCCCGGAGATTAATGAAAAACTGTTTTTT. Its protein is CASSVPEINEKLFF.

This chain connects TRBV7-8 to TRBJ2-7; D perhaps matches TRBD1 (5 bases). The CDR3 spans 15 residues. Germline lookup yields CDR1 SGHVS and CDR2 FQNEAQ. The V end lost 1 base, the J end lost 2 bases, and 12 bases lay between the germline ends. This CDR3 reads CASSLGAQGPYEQYF. The CDR3 nucleotides are TGTGCCAGCAGCTTAGGCGCGCAGGGCCCCTACGAGCAGTACTTC.

This chain joins TRBV28 and TRBJ2-7, with 8 nucleotides matching TRBD1. V lost 2 bases, J lost 4 bases, and 4 bases stayed unmatched. The CDR3 covers 14 residues. From germline, CDR1 is MDHEN and CDR2 SYDVKM. The CDR3 sequence is CASSLQGAGYEQYF. DNA for the CDR3: TGTGCCAGCAGTTTACAGGGGGCAGGGTACGAGCAGTACTTC. Combining the CDR3 with reference TRBV28 and TRBJ2-7 gives the whole variable domain DVKVTQSSRYLVKRTGEKVFLECVQDMDHENMFWYRQDPGLGLRLIYFSYDVKMKEKGDIPEGYSVSREKKERFSLILESASTNQTSMYLCASSLQGAGYEQYFGPGTRLTVT.

The chain couples TRBV28 to TRBJ2-1; TRBD1 agrees at 9 bases. Germline V lookup: CDR1 MDHEN, CDR2 SYDVKM. The CDR3 loop spans 15 amino acids. With 5 bases clipped from V and 4 bases from J, the junction kept 6 bases outside the gene matches. The CDR3 DNA follows: TGTGCCAGCAGTCCACAGGGGGCTTTTTACAATGAGCAGTTCTTC. Encoded protein: CASSPQGAFYNEQFF.

V is TRBV19 and J is TRBJ2-5; D is ambiguous. This CDR3 comprises 16 residues. V lost 3 bases, J lost 3 bases, and 17 bases lay in between. Germline loops: CDR1 LNHDA, CDR2 SQIVND (reference sequence). The CDR3 here is CASSILPRSTKETQYF. In nucleotides, the CDR3 is TGTGCCAGTAGTATCCTCCCACGCTCCACGAAAGAGACCCAGTACTTC.

The sample holds one count of this clone. The CDR3 DNA is TGTGCCAGCAGGGCCGGTTCCGCTGGGGAGACCCAGTACTTC. Translated: CASRAGSAGETQYF. This rearrangement joins TRBV28 to TRBJ2-5; D ambiguous. Germline V gene sequence: CDR1 MDHEN, CDR2 SYDVKM. The CDR3 consists of 14 residues. V dropped 6 bases and J dropped 5 bases, with 16 bases sitting between them.

The chain recombines TRBV7-9 with TRBJ2-1; TRBD1 is a possible D gene (6 bases). V dropped 8 bases and J dropped 5 bases, with 13 bases sitting between them. The CDR3 runs to 13 residues. Per germline, CDR1 SEHNR and CDR2 FQNEAQ (reference sequence). This chain's CDR3 is CASEGVRDNEQFF. The CDR3 DNA reads TGTGCCAGCGAGGGGGTTAGGGACAATGAGCAGTTCTTC.

The chain combines TRBV7-9 with TRBJ2-3, with unresolved D. The CDR3 sequence is 14 residues long. Germline loops: CDR1 SEHNR, CDR2 FQNEAQ (reference sequence). V lost 3 bases and J 0 bases, leaving 7 bases between the germline ends. CDR3 sequence reads: CASSFERSTDTQYF. The DNA of the CDR3 is TGTGCCAGCAGCTTTGAACGGAGCACAGATACGCAGTATTTT. The variable domain in full, with the rest retrieved from reference TRBV7-9 and TRBJ2-3, is DTGVSQNPRHKITKRGQNVTFRCDPISEHNRLYWYRQTLGQGPEFLTYFQNEAQLEKSRLLSDRFSAERPKGSFSTLEIQRTEQGDSAMYLCASSFERSTDTQYFGPGTRLTVL.

The rearrangement joins TRBV19 to TRBJ2-2; unclear D gene. CDR1 and CDR2 from the germline V gene are LNHDA and SQIVND (reference sequence). V lost 3 bases and J lost 5, with 7 bases in between. The CDR3 has 13 residues. The CDR3 sequence: CASSMGITGELFF. The CDR3 DNA reads as TGTGCCAGTAGTATGGGCATTACCGGGGAGCTGTTTTTT.

The rearrangement joins TRBV2 to TRBJ2-6; TRBD2 might be the D (5 bases). CDR3 length: 14 amino acids. Germline lookup yields CDR1 SNHLY and CDR2 FYNNEI. With 7 bases removed from V and 1 base from J, the gap between germline ends came to 8 bases. The CDR3 sequence: CASIGESGANVLTF. The CDR3 nucleotides are TGTGCCAGCATCGGGGAGTCTGGGGCCAACGTCCTGACTTTC. Full variable domain (outside the CDR3, taken from reference TRBV2 and TRBJ2-6): EPEVTQTPSHQVTQMGQEVILRCVPISNHLYFYWYRQILGQKVEFLVSFYNNEISEKSEIFDDQFSVERPDGSNFTLKIRSTKLEDSAMYFCASIGESGANVLTFGAGSRLTVL.

This clone showed up just once. This chain connects TRBV28 to TRBJ1-4; TRBD1 is a possible D gene (5 bases). The CDR3 extends over 13 amino acids. Germline V lookup: CDR1 MDHEN, CDR2 SYDVKM. Trimming cost V 10 bases and J 5 bases, with 14 bases left between them. The CDR3 DNA reads TGTGCCACTACGCCCCGGGGGAATGAAAAACTGTTTTTT. It is translated as CATTPRGNEKLFF.

The V gene is TRBV6-6, the J gene TRBJ2-7; D uncertain. Germline CDR1 reads MNHNY; CDR2 reads SVGAGI (reference sequence). This CDR3 is 11 amino acids long. CDR3 in DNA: TGTGGCTCCTCCGATCTCTACGAGCAGTACTTC. It codes for CGSSDLYEQYF.

V usage is TRBV6-4 and J usage is TRBJ2-1; 9 nucleotides align to TRBD2. CDR1 and CDR2 (germline): MRHNA, SNTAGT. The ends lost 6 bases at V and 4 bases at J; junction bases unmatched: 4. CDR3 size: 14 residues. Here the CDR3 reads CASSPGLAYNEQFF. The CDR3 DNA sequence: TGTGCCAGCAGCCCGGGACTAGCATACAATGAGCAGTTCTTC.

The chain links TRBV5-4 to TRBJ2-7; TRBD2 might be the D (6 bases). Trimming pared 4 bases from V and 3 bases from J, leaving 8 bases between. CDR1 is SGHNT, CDR2 YYREEE, per germline (reference sequence). The CDR3 has 12 amino acids. Here the CDR3 DNA reads TGTGCCAGCAGCGGGGACTTCTACGAGCAGTACTTC. Its protein is CASSGDFYEQYF.

The V call is TRBV9, the J call TRBJ2-7; TRBD1 agrees at 10 bases. Trimming cost V 2 bases and J 5 bases; bases outside gene matches: 10. This CDR3 comprises 16 residues. The V gene's germline CDR1 is SGDLS and CDR2 YYNGEE. The CDR3 sequence: CASSVQPGQGTNEQYF. The DNA for the CDR3 is TGTGCCAGCAGCGTCCAACCGGGACAGGGGACCAACGAGCAGTACTTC.

The V call is TRBV27, the J call TRBJ1-2; TRBD1 aligns across 9 bases. V was clipped by 7 bases and J by 1 base; unmatched bases: 10. CDR3 size: 16 residues. Germline V gene sequence: CDR1 MNHEY, CDR2 SMNVEV (reference sequence). In DNA form, the CDR3 reads TGTGCCAGCACCAGCCGGGACAGGGTCCTTAACTATGGCTACACCTTC. Translating gives CASTSRDRVLNYGYTF.

J is TRBJ2-7 and V is TRBV7-9; D is ambiguous. Germline values: CDR1 SEHNR, CDR2 FQNEAQ (reference sequence). The V end was cut by 1 base, the J end by 0 bases, with 4 bases between. The CDR3 loop spans 13 amino acids. CDR3 region: CASSLELSYEQYF. The CDR3 bases are TGTGCCAGCAGCTTAGAGCTCTCCTACGAGCAGTACTTC.

V usage is TRBV7-3 and J usage is TRBJ2-7, with TRBD2 matching over 14 bases. Unmatched junction bases numbered 13, after V lost 5 bases and J lost 4 bases. The CDR3 length is 18 residues. The germline CDR1 and CDR2 sequences are SGHTA and FQGTGA. CDR3 bases: TGTGCCAGCAGCGCCCGACTAGCGGGAGGGCCTCAGGTATACGAGCAGTACTTC. The encoded protein is CASSARLAGGPQVYEQYF.

The chain has TRBV10-2 and TRBJ2-5; 10 bases fit TRBD1. The CDR3 runs 16 residues. Looked up from germline, CDR1 is WSHSY and CDR2 is SAAADI. Losses at the gene ends were 7 bases for V and 1 base for J; bases not matched to a gene: 9. In DNA form, the CDR3 reads TGCGCCAGCATCGCTGACAGGGGGCCTGCCCAAGAGACCCAGTACTTC. Translated: CASIADRGPAQETQYF.

This clone has just one count. The genes are TRBV28 and TRBJ2-1; TRBD2 matches 11 bases. Germline V CDR1 and CDR2: MDHEN, SYDVKM. V lost 5 bases and J lost 8; bases outside the gene matches: 17. This CDR3 has 18 amino acids. This CDR3 reads CASSPPGLAGRGSDEQFF. CDR3 bases: TGTGCCAGCAGTCCACCAGGACTAGCGGGTAGGGGTAGCGATGAGCAGTTCTTC.

This clone appeared once. DNA for the CDR3: TGCGCCAGCAGCCAAGAAGCGGGAGGGCGTGAGCAGTACTTC. It specifies CASSQEAGGREQYF. The chain links TRBV4-3 to TRBJ2-7; 10 positions match TRBD2. The ends lost 0 bases at V and 7 bases at J; junction bases unmatched: 3. The CDR3 runs 14 residues. Germline CDR1 reads LGHNA; CDR2 reads YSLEER.